What follows are 32 T cell receptor beta chains derived from one specimen sequenced in a study of identical twins. Each CDR3 protein gets one entry after TCRdb re-called the 5' RACE reads with MiXCR. Here the sample spans under 900,000 distinct CDR3 sequences, 9% to 15% being singletons. These data also featured in a second study, about yellow fever vaccine responses in identical twins.

Sequencing was carried out using PBMCs. These receptors all stem from a woman aged 18-29 years in good health.

This clonotype turned up a few times. V gene TRBV28 combines with J gene TRBJ2-1, with TRBD2 as a possible D gene (6 bases). CDR1 and CDR2 (germline): MDHEN, SYDVKM. Trimming shortened V by 6 bases and J by 2 bases, and 14 bases separated the two germline ends. The CDR3 spans 15 residues. The DNA of the CDR3 is TGTGCCAGCAGAGTCCGGGAGAGACCCTACAATGAGCAGTTCTTC. Translation: CASRVRERPYNEQFF.

The V and J genes are TRBV5-1 and TRBJ2-7; the match to TRBD2 covers 10 bases. The V gene end was trimmed by 3 bases and the J gene end by 5 bases; junction bases not matched to a gene: 8. This CDR3 spans 15 amino acids. Germline V lookup: CDR1 SGHRS, CDR2 YFSETQ. The CDR3 DNA follows: TGCGCCAGCAGCTGGCGGGCTAGCGGGAGTGACGAGCAGTACTTC. This gives the protein CASSWRASGSDEQYF. Drawing the rest from reference TRBV5-1 and TRBJ2-7, the complete variable domain is KAGVTQTPRYLIKTRGQQVTLSCSPISGHRSVSWYQQTPGQGLQFLFEYFSETQRNKGNFPGRFSGRQFSNSRSEMNVSTLELGDSALYLCASSWRASGSDEQYFGPGTRLTVT.

This clonotype was seen ten or more times. Relative to the germline gene, one junction end is altered; a read error may explain this. Written as DNA, the CDR3 is TGCGCCAGCAGCCAGGGACTTAACACCGGGGAGCTGTTTTTT. Amino acid sequence: CASSQGLNTGELFF. The V gene is TRBV3-1, the J gene TRBJ2-2; maybe TRBD2 (6 bases). There are 14 residues in the CDR3. Germline CDR1 reads LGHDT; CDR2 reads YNNKEL (reference sequence).

This clonotype has only a few counts. This chain connects TRBV9 to TRBJ2-5; D may correspond to TRBD1 or TRBD2 (5 bases each). Trimming removed 0 bases from V and 7 bases from J, with 19 bases in between. The CDR3 sequence is 16 residues long. Germline CDR1 reads SGDLS; CDR2 reads YYNGEE. CDR3 nucleotide sequence: TGTGCCAGCAGCGTAGACCAAGGGGCCGCGGCGGGGACCCAGTACTTC. Translated: CASSVDQGAAAGTQYF.

This sequence joins TRBV28 and TRBJ2-4; D may match TRBD1 or TRBD2 (5 bases each). The CDR3 has 16 residues. V lost 5 bases and J lost 4, with 18 bases in between. CDR1 and CDR2 from the germline V gene are MDHEN and SYDVKM. The CDR3 DNA reads as TGTGCCAGCAGTCCTGGGACGGCTACCATTAAAAACATTCAGTACTTC. Its translation: CASSPGTATIKNIQYF.

This clonotype was seen only a few times. This chain connects TRBV12-3 or TRBV12-4 to TRBJ1-6; the D gene is possibly TRBD1 (6 bases). This CDR3 is 14 amino acids long. Trimming stripped 5 bases from V and 9 bases from J, with 14 bases between. CDR3 residues: CASSPLLGGSPLHF. The CDR3 DNA is TGTGCCAGCAGTCCCCTTTTAGGGGGTTCACCCCTCCACTTT.

The chain joins TRBV18 to TRBJ1-1; D gene uncertain. Trimming cost V 1 base and J 0 bases, with 3 bases left between them. Germline V lookup: CDR1 KGHSH, CDR2 LQKENI. This CDR3 spans 13 amino acids. In nucleotides, the CDR3 is TGTGCCAGCTCACCACAGTTGAACACTGAAGCTTTCTTT. Translated, it gives CASSPQLNTEAFF.

This clonotype was counted between two and nine times. The genes are TRBV24-1 and TRBJ2-1; the match to TRBD2 covers 13 bases. CDR1 is KGHDR and CDR2 is SFDVKD in the germline V gene. The CDR3 is 15 residues long. J gave up 15 bases and V 5 bases, and 12 bases lay outside the gene matches. The CDR3 here is CATSAGTSGNPEGFF. The CDR3, as DNA: TGTGCCACCAGTGCCGGGACTAGCGGGAATCCAGAGGGGTTCTTC.

In its sample, this clonotype was seen a few times. V gene TRBV3-1 combines with J gene TRBJ2-4; D is perhaps TRBD1 or TRBD2 (5 bases each). This CDR3 is built from 15 residues. V was clipped by 10 bases and J by 0 bases, with 16 bases between them. CDR1 and CDR2 from the germline V gene are LGHDT and YNNKEL (reference sequence). DNA of the CDR3: TGTGCCACAGGGACCTCCGGCTCAGCCAAAAACATTCAGTACTTC. Amino acid sequence: CATGTSGSAKNIQYF.

This clonotype was seen at least ten times. The chain has TRBV7-6 and TRBJ2-7; D may be TRBD1 (5 bases). From germline, CDR1 is SGHVS and CDR2 FNYEAQ. The V end lost 2 bases, the J end lost 6 bases, and 14 bases lay between the germline ends. The CDR3 contains 14 residues. The CDR3 sequence: CASSLTGQQPEQYF. CDR3 nucleotide sequence: TGTGCCAGCAGCTTAACAGGACAACAACCCGAGCAGTACTTC.

This sequence joins TRBV14 and TRBJ2-3; D not resolved. CDR1 is SGHDN, CDR2 FVKESK, per germline. The CDR3 covers 13 residues. The V end lost 4 bases, the J end lost 2 bases, and 7 bases lay between the germline ends. The CDR3 here is CASSRFNTDTQYF. Written as DNA, the CDR3 is TGTGCCAGCAGCCGATTCAACACAGATACGCAGTATTTT.

This clonotype has just a few counts. For the CDR3, the DNA is TGCGCCAGCAGCTTGGCCACACAGGGGGTAGAGACCCAGTACTTC. It specifies CASSLATQGVETQYF. The J gene is TRBJ2-5, the V gene TRBV5-1, with 8 positions matching TRBD1. The V segment lost 0 bases and the J segment 4 bases; nucleotides outside the gene matches: 5. The germline V gene encodes CDR1 SGHRS and CDR2 YFSETQ. The CDR3 runs to 15 residues.

The rearrangement uses TRBV20-1 and TRBJ2-7, with 9 bases matching TRBD1. The CDR3 spans 13 residues. After removal of 5 bases from V and 4 bases from J, the junction contained 6 bases not matched to a gene. From germline, CDR1 is DFQATT and CDR2 SNEGSKA (reference sequence). This CDR3 reads CSAQTGGEYEQYV. CDR3 nucleotide sequence: TGCAGTGCTCAAACAGGGGGCGAGTACGAGCAGTACGTC.

This clonotype showed up just a few times. The chain combines TRBV25-1 with TRBJ1-4; D ambiguous. Germline V gene sequence: CDR1 MGHDK, CDR2 SYGVNS. The V gene lost 7 bases and the J gene lost 8 bases, with 14 bases spanning the gap. The CDR3 has 13 residues. Here the CDR3 reads CASNRDSAEKLFF. CDR3 DNA: TGTGCCAGCAACCGGGATTCGGCCGAAAAACTGTTTTTT. Using reference TRBV25-1 and TRBJ1-4 for the parts outside the CDR3, the full variable domain is EADIYQTPRYLVIGTGKKITLECSQTMGHDKMYWYQQDPGMELHLIHYSYGVNSTEKGDLSSESTVSRIRTEHFPLTLESARPSHTSQYLCASNRDSAEKLFFGSGTQLSVL.

The CDR3 DNA reads TGTGCCAGCGGATGGGCTAGCGGATACAATGAGCAGTTCTTC. Amino acids: CASGWASGYNEQFF. V gene TRBV27 combines with J gene TRBJ2-1; the match to TRBD2 covers 7 bases. The CDR3 totals 14 residues. Germline V lookup: CDR1 MNHEY, CDR2 SMNVEV (reference sequence). With V trimmed by 8 bases and J by 4 bases, 8 bases remained unmatched.

The chain uses TRBV25-1 and TRBJ2-7; D is perhaps TRBD1 (6 bases). V was pared by 3 bases and J by 7 bases, with 16 bases between. The CDR3 covers 14 residues. In germline, CDR1 is MGHDK, CDR2 SYGVNS. The CDR3 DNA reads as TGTGCCAGCAGTGACCCGACAGGACCTGGGGAGCAGTACTTC. This gives the protein CASSDPTGPGEQYF.

V usage is TRBV11-1 and J usage is TRBJ2-5; D gene uncertain. CDR1 is SGHAT, CDR2 FQDESV, per germline (reference sequence). Trimming left V 5 bases short and J 2 bases short, with 27 bases between. The CDR3 runs to 19 residues. The CDR3, as DNA: TGTGCCAGCAGCCATACGCCTGAATTTTACCGGGCCGAACAAGAGACCCAGTACTTC. Translated: CASSHTPEFYRAEQETQYF.

The sample holds many counts of this clonotype. V usage is TRBV7-2 and J usage is TRBJ1-2; D not resolved. Trimming cost V 6 bases and J 1 base, with 12 bases left between them. Germline V CDR1 and CDR2: SGHTA, FQGNSA. The CDR3 contains 14 residues. In nucleotides, the CDR3 is TGTGCCAGCAGGGGGAGACGGATTAACTATGGCTACACCTTC. Its translation: CASRGRRINYGYTF.

This clonotype was detected ten times or more. The rearrangement links TRBV20-1 to TRBJ2-1, with TRBD2 matching 8 bases. Germline loops: CDR1 DFQATT, CDR2 SNEGSKA (reference sequence). Losses at the gene ends were 3 bases for V and 7 bases for J; bases not matched to a gene: 11. The CDR3 has 15 amino acids. This CDR3 is CSASRGLAGDNEQFF. CDR3 DNA: TGCAGTGCTAGCCGAGGACTAGCAGGTGATAATGAGCAGTTCTTC.

The rearrangement joins TRBV10-3 to TRBJ1-1; no clear D gene. The CDR3 length is 13 residues. CDR1 is ENHRY, CDR2 SYGVKD, per germline. The germline V and J ends were trimmed by 7 bases and 0 bases, with 9 bases remaining between them. DNA of the CDR3: TGTGCCATCATGAGGTTGGTGAACACTGAAGCTTTCTTT. Translation gives CAIMRLVNTEAFF.

This clonotype has a handful of counts. The CDR3 DNA sequence: TGTGCCAGCAGTTGGAGGGGGAGCAATCAGCCCCAGCATTTT. It is translated as CASSWRGSNQPQHF. The chain has TRBV25-1 and TRBJ1-5; possibly TRBD1 for D (6 bases). Trimming stripped 5 bases from V and 1 base from J, with 9 bases between. The CDR3 contains 14 residues. CDR1 is MGHDK and CDR2 is SYGVNS in the germline V gene.

This clonotype was counted between two and nine times. The chain carries TRBV6-1 and TRBJ2-1; weak D call: TRBD2 (6 bases). The ends were cut back, 6 bases at V and 10 bases at J, with 19 bases in the middle. The length of the CDR3 is 14 residues. Germline values: CDR1 MNHNS, CDR2 SASEGT. As DNA, the CDR3 is TGTGCCAGCAGGGTTAGCTGGGGGGACGACGAGCAGTTCTTC. It codes for CASRVSWGDDEQFF.

In its sample, this clonotype was seen a few times. The V gene is TRBV7-2, the J gene TRBJ2-2; D is ambiguous. The V end lost 5 bases, the J end lost 7 bases, and 14 bases lay between the germline ends. This CDR3 has 14 amino acids. Germline CDR1 reads SGHTA; CDR2 reads FQGNSA. This CDR3 reads CASSQVRTYGELFF. The CDR3, as DNA: TGTGCCAGCAGCCAAGTCCGTACCTACGGGGAGCTGTTTTTT.

The rearrangement joins TRBV20-1 to TRBJ2-7, with TRBD1 as a possible D gene (5 bases). Trimming took off 3 bases at V and 0 bases at J, with 6 bases between the two ends. This CDR3 is 12 amino acids long. Germline V gives CDR1 DFQATT, CDR2 SNEGSKA (reference sequence). The CDR3 loop is CSASDSSYEQYV. The DNA of the CDR3 is TGCAGTGCTAGCGACAGCTCCTACGAGCAGTACGTC.

This clonotype was observed many times. V and J are TRBV5-1 and TRBJ2-2, with 7 bases identical to TRBD1. The germline V gene encodes CDR1 SGHRS and CDR2 YFSETQ. This CDR3 spans 16 amino acids. The J segment lost 7 bases and the V segment lost 4 bases, leaving 13 bases of the junction unmatched. The DNA for the CDR3 is TGCGCCAGCAGCCCCTTAAGACAGGGTATGGACGGGGAGCTGTTTTTT. Protein product: CASSPLRQGMDGELFF.

This clonotype was seen a handful of times. The rearrangement uses TRBV9 and TRBJ2-1; 10 positions agree with TRBD2. V dropped 0 bases and J dropped 3; count of bases not matched to a gene: 6. This CDR3 has 17 amino acids. CDR1 and CDR2 from the germline V gene are SGDLS and YYNGEE. The CDR3, as DNA: TGTGCCAGCAGCGTAGGAACTAGCGGGAACCTCTACAATGAGCAGTTCTTC. Its protein product is CASSVGTSGNLYNEQFF.

In this sample, this clonotype turned up a few times. The chain recombines TRBV15 with TRBJ2-1; 10 bases line up with TRBD2. Losses at the gene ends were 1 base for V and 5 bases for J; bases not matched to a gene: 2. This CDR3 comprises 15 residues. Germline V gene data show CDR1 as LNHNV and CDR2 as YYDKDF (reference sequence). This CDR3 reads CATSRGTSGDNEQFF. The CDR3 DNA reads as TGTGCCACCAGCAGAGGGACTAGCGGCGACAATGAGCAGTTCTTC.

The chain is built from TRBV10-3 and TRBJ2-3, with no clear D. This CDR3 contains 14 residues. The V gene's germline CDR1 is ENHRY and CDR2 SYGVKD. Deletions cut 0 bases from V and 2 bases from J, with 6 bases between. The CDR3: CAISESVSTDTQYF. The CDR3 DNA reads as TGTGCCATCAGTGAGTCGGTTTCCACAGATACGCAGTATTTT.

This clonotype was found many times. J is TRBJ2-2 and V is TRBV11-2; the D is unclear. Germline CDR1 is SGHAT and CDR2 is FQNNGV. V lost 5 bases and J 10 bases, leaving 8 bases between the germline ends. The CDR3 has 11 amino acids. CDR3: CASSTGPELFF. The DNA for the CDR3 is TGTGCCAGCAGCACCGGGCCGGAGCTGTTTTTT.

This clonotype was detected many times. The V call is TRBV4-2, the J call TRBJ1-1; 7 positions match TRBD1. Unmatched junction bases numbered 10, after V lost 2 bases and J lost 4 bases. Germline CDR1 LGHNA, CDR2 YNFKEQ. The CDR3 extends over 16 amino acids. CDR3 in DNA: TGTGCCAGCAGCCAATATCCTGGACAGGTGGGCACTGAAGCTTTCTTT. Its protein is CASSQYPGQVGTEAFF.

This clonotype was picked up a small number of times. The chain recombines TRBV25-1 with TRBJ2-7; a weak D match, TRBD1 (7 bases). The CDR3 totals 13 residues. Germline CDR1 and CDR2: MGHDK and SYGVNS. Trimming took 6 bases from V and 5 from J, leaving 14 bases between them. The CDR3 region is CASRGGGNNEQYF. CDR3 nucleotide sequence: TGTGCCAGCAGAGGGGGCGGGAACAACGAGCAGTACTTC.

The sample holds many counts of this clonotype. This chain's CDR3 is CASSPGTGGREKLFF. CDR3 coding DNA: TGTGCCAGCAGCCCCGGGACAGGGGGCCGTGAAAAACTGTTTTTT. This chain joins TRBV3-1 and TRBJ1-4; 12 bases align to TRBD1. The ends lost 4 bases at V and 7 bases at J; junction bases unmatched: 4. Germline values: CDR1 LGHDT, CDR2 YNNKEL (reference sequence). The length of the CDR3 is 15 residues.